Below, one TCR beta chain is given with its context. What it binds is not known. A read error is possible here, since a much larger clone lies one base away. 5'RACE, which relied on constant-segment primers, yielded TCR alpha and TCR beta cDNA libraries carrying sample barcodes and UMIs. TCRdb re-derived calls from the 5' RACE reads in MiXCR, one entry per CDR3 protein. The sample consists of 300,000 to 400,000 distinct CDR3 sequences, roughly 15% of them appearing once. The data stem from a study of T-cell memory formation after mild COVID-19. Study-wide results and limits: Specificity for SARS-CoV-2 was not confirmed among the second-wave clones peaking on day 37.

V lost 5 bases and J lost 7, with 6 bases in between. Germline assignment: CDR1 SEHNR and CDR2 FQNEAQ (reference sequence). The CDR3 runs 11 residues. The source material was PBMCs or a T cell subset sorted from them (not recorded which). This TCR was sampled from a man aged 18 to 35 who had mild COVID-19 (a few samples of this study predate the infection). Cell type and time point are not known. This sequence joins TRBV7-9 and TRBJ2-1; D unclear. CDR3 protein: CASSPENEQFF. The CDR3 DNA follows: TGTGCCAGCAGCCCCGAGAATGAGCAGTTCTTC.